This TCR beta chain was recovered during a study of blood T cell repertoires in COVID-19. Study summary: From the United States, Italy and Spain came samples of acute and convalescent COVID-19.

This CDR3 has 14 residues. The V gene's germline CDR1 is KGHSH and CDR2 LQKENI. J lost 4 bases, V lost 3 bases, and 5 bases had no gene match. Original processing methods: Amplified reference gene primers provided the basis for estimating nucleated cell counts. Generated by immunoSEQ multiplex PCR, the TCRdb table keeps only in-frame clones and is missing some. The D gene and trimming were derived from the DNA, and the V and J assignments and clone size from that table. Of nearly 200,000 clones in the sample, approximately 90% were seen once. Sample: peripheral blood. The chain joins TRBV18 to TRBJ2-7; the match to TRBD2 covers 8 bases. The sequence came from a woman between 40 and 55 years old who had recovered from COVID-19. The CDR3 nucleotides read TGTGCCAGCTCACCGAGCGGGAGATCTTACGAGCAGTACTTC. Protein sequence: CASSPSGRSYEQYF.